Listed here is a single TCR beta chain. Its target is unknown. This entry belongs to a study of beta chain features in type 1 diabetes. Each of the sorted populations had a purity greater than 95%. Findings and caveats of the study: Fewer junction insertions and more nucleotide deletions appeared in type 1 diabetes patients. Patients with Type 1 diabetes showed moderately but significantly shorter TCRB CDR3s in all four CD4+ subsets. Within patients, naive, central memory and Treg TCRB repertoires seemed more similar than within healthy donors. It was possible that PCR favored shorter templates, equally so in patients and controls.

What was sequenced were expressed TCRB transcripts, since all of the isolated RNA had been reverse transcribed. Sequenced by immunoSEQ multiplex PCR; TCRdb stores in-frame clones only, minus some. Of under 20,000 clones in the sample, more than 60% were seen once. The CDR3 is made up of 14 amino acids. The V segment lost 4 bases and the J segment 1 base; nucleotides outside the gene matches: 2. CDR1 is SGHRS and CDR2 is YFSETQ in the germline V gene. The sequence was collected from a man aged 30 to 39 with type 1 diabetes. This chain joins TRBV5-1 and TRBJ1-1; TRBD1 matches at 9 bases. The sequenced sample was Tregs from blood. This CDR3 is CASSVGQGNTEAFF. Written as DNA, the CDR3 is TGCGCCAGCAGCGTGGGACAGGGGAACACTGAAGCTTTCTTT.